The present T cell receptor (beta chain) was sequenced within a study of T cell changes during pregnancy in multiple sclerosis. Assay used: immunoSEQ multiplex PCR; TCRdb lists only in-frame clones, some missing. The sample consists of tens of thousands of clones, around 92% of them appearing once. V gave up 5 bases and J gave up 10 bases; unmatched junction bases: 8. The CDR3 consists of 13 residues. CDR1 and CDR2 (germline): SGHTA, FQGTGA. This receptor was identified in a female donor in good health, enrolled as a control in a pregnancy study. The rearrangement links TRBV7-3 to TRBJ2-1; 7 nucleotides align to TRBD2. The sequenced sample was peripheral blood, obtained in the third trimester of pregnancy. Here the CDR3 DNA reads TGTGCCAGCAGCCCTAGCGGAGGCCGGGAGCAGTTCTTC. This gives the protein CASSPSGGREQFF.